The 26 T cell receptor beta chains presented below share a single source sample, sequenced in a study of human T cells and chemical hapten exposure. TCRdb called the RACE reads again in MiXCR, with one record for every CDR3 protein. The data hold tens of thousands of distinct CDR3 sequences, with more than 8% observed a single time. The time point was: patch test 3, about 24 weeks after DPC sensitization. Indicated treatment: therapeutic diphenylcyclopropenone sensitization with weekly scalp DPC. The study extracted total RNA from unfractionated whole blood. Sequences were derived from whole blood, sampled in connection with sensitization to the hapten diphenylcyclopropenone (DPC). All receptors come from a man in his fifties or sixties with alopecia areata. Some clones in this sample may be carry-over from other donors' samples.

J is TRBJ2-2 and V is TRBV11-3, with D maybe TRBD1 (6 bases). Per the germline V gene, CDR1 is SGHNT and CDR2 is YENEEA. V lost 3 bases to trimming and J lost 7 bases, with 15 bases between them. CDR3 length: 15 amino acids. The CDR3 sequence is CASSLSGQSNGELFF. The CDR3 nucleotides are TGTGCCAGCAGCTTGAGCGGACAGAGCAACGGGGAGCTGTTTTTT.

This clonotype was detected a few times. The CDR3 region is CSGSGGGYGYTF. In DNA form, the CDR3 reads TGCAGCGGATCAGGGGGAGGCTATGGCTACACCTTC. V is TRBV29-1 and J is TRBJ1-2; 7 bases are a match to TRBD1. The CDR3 consists of 12 residues. The V gene's germline CDR1 is SQVTM and CDR2 ANQGSEA. The junction had 6 bases not matched to a gene; V was cut back by 7 bases and J by 4 bases.

This clonotype appeared many times. The genes are TRBV7-8 and TRBJ2-1; perhaps TRBD2 as D (6 bases). Trimming cost V 5 bases and J 0 bases, with 17 bases left between them. The germline V gene encodes CDR1 SGHVS and CDR2 FQNEAQ. CDR3 length equals 17 residues. The CDR3 region is CASSPNTYGSSYNEQFF. In nucleotides, the CDR3 is TGTGCCAGCAGCCCGAATACGTACGGGAGCTCCTACAATGAGCAGTTCTTC.

This clonotype was picked up a small number of times. The chain has TRBV7-2 and TRBJ2-1; D not certain. Germline CDR1 SGHTA, CDR2 FQGNSA. Trimming shortened V by 1 base and J by 15 bases, and 22 bases separated the two germline ends. CDR3 size: 15 residues. The CDR3 spells CASSLDPRPADGGFF. CDR3 coding DNA: TGTGCCAGCAGCTTAGATCCCCGCCCCGCCGACGGTGGGTTCTTC.

This clonotype turned up a few times. The chain has TRBV5-1 and TRBJ1-1; D uncertain. The CDR3 is 15 residues long. The V and J ends lost 2 bases and 0 bases respectively, with 11 bases between them. Germline V CDR1 and CDR2: SGHRS, YFSETQ. Here the CDR3 DNA reads TGCGCCAGCAGCTTAGCCCGTACCCTGAACACTGAAGCTTTCTTT. Protein product: CASSLARTLNTEAFF.

The chain links TRBV6-4 to TRBJ1-2; the D is unclear. V lost 3 bases to trimming and J lost 3 bases, with 11 bases between them. CDR1 is MRHNA, CDR2 SNTAGT, per germline. The CDR3 is 14 residues long. CDR3 coding DNA: TGTGCCAGCAGTGAGCTCCGGGTCCACTATGGCTACACCTTC. Encoded protein: CASSELRVHYGYTF.

The chain recombines TRBV18 with TRBJ2-7; 10 bases map to TRBD1. Germline CDR1 is KGHSH and CDR2 is LQKENI. The junction had 4 bases not matched to a gene; V was cut back by 3 bases and J by 2 bases. The CDR3 covers 15 residues. The CDR3 sequence: CASSPPTGGPYEQYF. The CDR3 coding sequence is TGTGCCAGCTCACCGCCGACAGGGGGCCCCTACGAGCAGTACTTC.

The CDR3 region has the DNA TGTGCCAGCAGCACGCGCGGGACCCCAACCTACGAGCAGTACTTC. Translating it yields CASSTRGTPTYEQYF. V usage is TRBV9 and J usage is TRBJ2-7; tentative D call: TRBD2 (6 bases). This CDR3 has 15 residues. The germline V gene encodes CDR1 SGDLS and CDR2 YYNGEE. Trimming left V 4 bases short and J 2 bases short, with 16 bases between. Variable domain in full (rest from reference TRBV9 and TRBJ2-7): DSGVTQTPKHLITATGQRVTLRCSPRSGDLSVYWYQQSLDQGLQFLIQYYNGEERAKGNILERFSAQQFPDLHSELNLSSLELGDSALYFCASSTRGTPTYEQYFGPGTRLTVT.

This clonotype was observed a few times. The chain combines TRBV20-1 with TRBJ2-7; D perhaps matches TRBD1 (5 bases). The V and J ends lost 7 bases and 2 bases respectively, with 12 bases between them. The CDR3 is 12 amino acids. In germline, CDR1 is DFQATT, CDR2 SNEGSKA (reference sequence). As DNA, the CDR3 is TGCAGTGTCAAGGGGCAGGCCTACGAGCAGTACTTC. The encoded protein is CSVKGQAYEQYF.

At least ten counts were recorded for this clonotype. The J gene is TRBJ2-1, the V gene TRBV6-2 or TRBV6-3; 12 bases fit TRBD2. The CDR3 covers 17 residues. Germline V CDR1 and CDR2: MNHEY, SVGEGT. V shed 2 bases, J shed 5 bases, and the junction held 7 bases outside the gene matches. The CDR3 sequence is CASSYPLAGGGNNEQFF. CDR3 bases: TGTGCCAGCAGTTACCCCCTAGCGGGAGGGGGGAACAATGAGCAGTTCTTC.

This clonotype has a count of ten or more. The J gene is TRBJ2-7, the V gene TRBV5-1, with 10 nucleotides matching TRBD1. The V gene end was trimmed by 3 bases and the J gene end by 4 bases; junction bases not matched to a gene: 13. The CDR3 extends over 17 amino acids. Germline V lookup: CDR1 SGHRS, CDR2 YFSETQ. The CDR3 coding sequence is TGCGCCAGCAGCTATCACACCGGGACAGGGGAAAGGTACGAGCAGTACTTC. Translating gives CASSYHTGTGERYEQYF.

This clonotype showed up many times. The chain combines TRBV12-3 or TRBV12-4 with TRBJ2-2; no firm D call. The CDR3 extends over 14 amino acids. V was clipped by 1 base and J by 3 bases, with 6 bases between them. For the CDR3, the DNA is TGTGCCAGCAGTTTAGGGGATTACACCGGGGAGCTGTTTTTT. This gives the protein CASSLGDYTGELFF.

The sample holds many counts of this clonotype. The chain has TRBV7-7 and TRBJ2-5; D perhaps matches TRBD1 (6 bases). Trimming removed 5 bases from V and 2 bases from J, with 15 bases in between. In germline, CDR1 is SSHAT, CDR2 FNYEAQ (reference sequence). This CDR3 is built from 15 residues. The CDR3 DNA reads as TGTGCCAGCAGCGCCCAACAGGGAGAGCAAGAGACCCAGTACTTC. Amino acids: CASSAQQGEQETQYF. Full variable domain (remainder filled in from reference TRBV7-7 and TRBJ2-5): GAGVSQSPRYKVTKRGQDVTLRCDPISSHATLYWYQQALGQGPEFLTYFNYEAQPDKSGLPSDRFSAERPEGSISTLTIQRTEQRDSAMYRCASSAQQGEQETQYFGPGTRLLVL.

This clonotype was seen only a few times. The chain carries TRBV7-2 and TRBJ1-2, with a tentative D call TRBD1 (6 bases). V lost 5 bases and J 8 bases, leaving 12 bases between the germline ends. CDR1 and CDR2 from the germline V gene are SGHTA and FQGNSA. This CDR3 has 12 amino acids. CDR3 loop: CASSIQGWGYTF. CDR3 sequence (DNA): TGTGCCAGCAGCATACAGGGTTGGGGCTACACCTTC.

This clonotype was seen only a few times. The J gene is TRBJ1-4, the V gene TRBV28, with D unclear. The CDR3 covers 12 residues. Germline values: CDR1 MDHEN, CDR2 SYDVKM. V was trimmed by 7 bases and J by 8 bases, leaving 11 bases between them. This CDR3 is CASNLQEEKLFF. The DNA for the CDR3 is TGTGCCAGCAACCTGCAGGAGGAAAAACTGTTTTTT.

This clonotype appeared many times. The chain links TRBV2 to TRBJ2-1; 11 bases map to TRBD2. V shed 8 bases and J 2 bases; nucleotides not matched to a gene: 5. Germline CDR1 reads SNHLY; CDR2 reads FYNNEI. The CDR3 sequence is 15 residues long. The CDR3 sequence: CASQLAGGPYNEQFF. CDR3 DNA sequence: TGTGCCAGCCAGCTAGCGGGAGGACCCTACAATGAGCAGTTCTTC.

This clonotype was counted at least ten times. The V and J genes are TRBV29-1 and TRBJ1-5; D not certain. CDR3 size: 13 residues. V was pared by 2 bases and J by 10 bases, with 15 bases between. The germline gives CDR1 SQVTM, CDR2 ANQGSEA. CDR3 DNA sequence: TGCAGCGTTGAAATTCGGGGAAATGGACCCCAGCATTTT. Translation: CSVEIRGNGPQHF.

V gene TRBV7-6 combines with J gene TRBJ2-7, with no clear D. Per germline, CDR1 SGHVS and CDR2 FNYEAQ. There are 16 residues in the CDR3. The germline V and J ends were trimmed by 0 bases and 0 bases, with 12 bases remaining between them. The chain's CDR3 is CASSLAPADPSYEQYF. The CDR3 bases are TGTGCCAGCAGCTTAGCCCCGGCGGACCCCTCCTACGAGCAGTACTTC. Together with reference TRBV7-6 and TRBJ2-7, the CDR3 gives the full variable domain: GAGVSQSPRYKVTKRGQDVALRCDPISGHVSLYWYRQALGQGPEFLTYFNYEAQQDKSGLPNDRFSAERPEGSISTLTIQRTEQRDSAMYRCASSLAPADPSYEQYFGPGTRLTVT.

The V and J genes are TRBV7-3 and TRBJ2-7; 9 bases map to TRBD1. The CDR3 length is 15 residues. CDR1 SGHTA and CDR2 FQGTGA come from the germline V gene. V lost 5 bases, J lost 0 bases, and 5 bases stayed unmatched. This chain's CDR3 is CASSTDRGSSYEQYF. Here the CDR3 DNA reads TGTGCCAGCAGCACCGACAGGGGGTCCTCCTACGAGCAGTACTTC.

This clonotype was seen a few times. The V gene is TRBV12-3 or TRBV12-4, the J gene TRBJ1-1; no firm D call. Trimming left V 0 bases short and J 1 base short, with 6 bases between. The CDR3 loop spans 14 amino acids. CDR3 residues: CASSLAPGNTEAFF. The CDR3, as DNA: TGTGCCAGCAGTTTAGCTCCCGGGAACACTGAAGCTTTCTTT.

This clonotype came up many times. The V gene is TRBV6-6, the J gene TRBJ2-1, with TRBD1 matching over 7 bases. The CDR3 contains 14 residues. Germline CDR1 is MNHNY and CDR2 is SVGAGI (reference sequence). The ends lost 8 bases at V and 10 bases at J; junction bases unmatched: 14. The CDR3 DNA is TGTGCCAGCTGCATAATGGGCAGACAGGGAGAGCAGTTCTTC. Translated: CASCIMGRQGEQFF.

This clonotype was seen only a few times. The V gene is TRBV2, the J gene TRBJ2-2; 7 bases fit TRBD1. Germline assignment: CDR1 SNHLY and CDR2 FYNNEI. The CDR3 is 15 residues long. The J segment lost 2 bases and the V segment lost 5 bases, leaving 5 bases of the junction unmatched. CDR3 bases: TGTGCCAGCAGTTTTGGGACAGCAAACACCGGGGAGCTGTTTTTT. As protein: CASSFGTANTGELFF.

The table lists this clonotype with many counts. The chain couples TRBV30 to TRBJ2-3, with D unresolved. Germline V CDR1 and CDR2: GTSNPN, SVGIG (reference sequence). The CDR3 runs 16 residues. V was pared by 2 bases and J by 1 base, with 16 bases between. The chain's CDR3 is CAWSRKPSVRTDTQYF. The CDR3 coding sequence is TGTGCCTGGAGTAGGAAACCATCGGTTCGCACAGATACGCAGTATTTT.

This clonotype was observed at least ten times. This chain uses TRBV20-1 with TRBJ2-4, with TRBD2 identical over 8 bases. The CDR3 spans 13 residues. The germline gives CDR1 DFQATT, CDR2 SNEGSKA (reference sequence). Unmatched junction bases numbered 5, after V lost 7 bases and J lost 3 bases. CDR3 residues: CSEAGLDKNIQYF. DNA of the CDR3: TGCAGTGAAGCGGGACTAGACAAAAACATTCAGTACTTC.

CDR3 nucleotides: TGTGCCAGCAGTTTGGGGCATCAGCCCCAGCATTTT. Its translation: CASSLGHQPQHF. The chain combines TRBV28 with TRBJ1-5; maybe TRBD1 (5 bases). The CDR3 length is 12 residues. Per germline, CDR1 MDHEN and CDR2 SYDVKM. The V end was cut by 3 bases, the J end by 5 bases, with 5 bases between. Full variable domain (remainder filled in from reference TRBV28 and TRBJ1-5): DVKVTQSSRYLVKRTGEKVFLECVQDMDHENMFWYRQDPGLGLRLIYFSYDVKMKEKGDIPEGYSVSREKKERFSLILESASTNQTSMYLCASSLGHQPQHFGDGTRLSIL.

This clonotype was detected a few times. The rearrangement links TRBV7-9 to TRBJ2-7; D gene unclear. CDR3 length: 13 amino acids. V gave up 2 bases and J gave up 7 bases, with 12 bases separating them. From germline, CDR1 is SEHNR and CDR2 FQNEAQ (reference sequence). CDR3 in DNA: TGTGCCAGCAGCTTAAAGTCCCAGGTGGAGCAGTACTTC. Amino acid sequence: CASSLKSQVEQYF.